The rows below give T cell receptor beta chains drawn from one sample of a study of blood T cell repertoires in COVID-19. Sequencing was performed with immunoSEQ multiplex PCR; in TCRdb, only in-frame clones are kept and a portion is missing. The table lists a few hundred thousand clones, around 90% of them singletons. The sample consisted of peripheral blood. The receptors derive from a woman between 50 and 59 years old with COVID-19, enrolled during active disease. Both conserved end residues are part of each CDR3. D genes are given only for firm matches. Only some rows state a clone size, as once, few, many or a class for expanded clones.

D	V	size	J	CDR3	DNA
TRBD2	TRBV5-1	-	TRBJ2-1	CASSFGLAGVNEQFF	TGCGCCAGCAGCTTCGGGCTAGCGGGAGTCAATGAGCAGTTCTTC
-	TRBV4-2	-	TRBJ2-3	CASSQAHERADTQYF	TGTGCCAGCAGCCAAGCCCACGAGAGGGCAGATACGCAGTATTTT
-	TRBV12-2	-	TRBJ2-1	CASRCDAGTPCRQFF	TGTGCAAGTCGTTGTGACGCCGGGACTCCTTGTCGGCAGTTCTTC
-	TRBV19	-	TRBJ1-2	CASTPRGSVQYGYTF	TGTGCCAGTACCCCCCGCGGGAGCGTCCAGTATGGCTACACCTTC
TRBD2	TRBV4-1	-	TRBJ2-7	CASSQAGRAHEQYF	TGCGCCAGCAGCCAAGCCGGGAGGGCTCACGAGCAGTACTTC
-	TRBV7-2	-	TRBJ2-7	CASSLIEGSYEQYF	TGTGCCAGCAGCTTAATCGAGGGATCGTACGAGCAGTACTTC
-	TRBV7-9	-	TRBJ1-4	CASSLAAGANEKLFF	TGTGCCAGCAGCTTAGCGGCAGGGGCTAATGAAAAACTGTTTTTT
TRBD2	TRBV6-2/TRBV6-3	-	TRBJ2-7	CASSFHGTSGYSYEQYF	TGTGCCAGCAGTTTTCACGGGACTAGCGGATACTCCTACGAGCAGTACTTC
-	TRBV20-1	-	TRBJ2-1	CSASSGEQFF	TGCAGTGCTAGCTCGGGTGAGCAGTTCTTC
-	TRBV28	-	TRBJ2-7	CASREGAYEQYF	TGTGCCAGCAGGGAGGGAGCCTACGAGCAGTACTTC
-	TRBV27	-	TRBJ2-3	CASSSTTDSRDTQYF	TGTGCCAGCAGTTCGACGACCGACTCTAGAGATACGCAGTATTTT
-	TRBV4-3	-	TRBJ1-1	CASSQDFQGAGNTEAFF	TGCGCCAGCAGCCAAGATTTTCAAGGGGCCGGGAACACTGAAGCTTTCTTT
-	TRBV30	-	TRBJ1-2	CAWTLKDSANYGYTF	TGTGCCTGGACCTTAAAGGACAGTGCTAACTATGGCTACACCTTC
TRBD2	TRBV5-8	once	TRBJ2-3	CASSLIAGISTDTQYF	TGTGCCAGCAGCTTGATAGCGGGGATTAGCACAGATACGCAGTATTTT
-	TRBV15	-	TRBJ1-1	CATRSPPVSTEAFF	TGTGCCACCAGAAGCCCCCCCGTGAGCACTGAAGCTTTCTTT
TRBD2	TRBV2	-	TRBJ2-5	CASERGRQETQYF	TGTGCCAGCGAGCGGGGGCGGCAGGAGACCCAGTACTTC
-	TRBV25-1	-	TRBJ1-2	CASSSGQDYGYTF	TGTGCCAGCTCCAGTGGTCAGGACTATGGCTACACCTTC
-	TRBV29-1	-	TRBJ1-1	CSVRQANTEAFF	TGCAGCGTCCGACAGGCAAACACTGAAGCTTTCTTT
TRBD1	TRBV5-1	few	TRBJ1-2	CASSSATGANYGYTF	TGCGCCAGCAGCTCAGCGACAGGGGCCAACTATGGCTACACCTTC
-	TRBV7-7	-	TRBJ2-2	CASSLTYGELFF	TGTGCTAGCAGCCTTACCTATGGGGAGCTGTTTTTT
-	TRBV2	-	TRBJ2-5	CASSVLETQYF	TGTGCCAGCAGTGTCCTGGAGACCCAGTACTTC
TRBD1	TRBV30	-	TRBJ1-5	CAWSGQGYVNQPQHF	TGTGCCTGGAGTGGACAGGGGTACGTCAATCAGCCCCAGCATTTT
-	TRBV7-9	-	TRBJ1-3	CASSSAAGSGTGNTIYF	TGTGCCAGCAGCTCCGCCGCAGGGTCAGGTACTGGAAACACCATATATTTT
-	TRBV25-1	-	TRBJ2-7	CASMGRGRTYEQYF	TGTGCCAGCATGGGGCGGGGAAGAACCTACGAGCAGTACTTC
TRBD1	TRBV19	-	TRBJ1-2	CATGTVEVGYGYTF	TGTGCCACCGGGACAGTGGAAGTGGGTTATGGCTACACCTTC
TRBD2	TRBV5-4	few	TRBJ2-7	CASSILAGRYEQYF	TGTGCCAGCAGTATACTAGCGGGAAGGTACGAGCAGTACTTC
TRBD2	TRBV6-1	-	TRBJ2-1	CASSELSSGSYNEQFF	TGTGCCAGCAGTGAGCTGAGTAGCGGGAGTTACAATGAGCAGTTCTTC
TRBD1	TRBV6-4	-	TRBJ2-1	CASSPGTGSYNEQFF	TGTGCCAGCAGCCCAGGGACAGGAAGCTACAATGAGCAGTTCTTC
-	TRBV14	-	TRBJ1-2	CASSQTGNYGYTF	TGTGCCAGCAGCCAAACAGGGAACTATGGCTACACCTTC
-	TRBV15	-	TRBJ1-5	CATRGRGGSNQPQHF	TGTGCCACCAGGGGGCGCGGGGGGAGCAATCAGCCCCAGCATTTT
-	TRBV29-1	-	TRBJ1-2	CSVELGRAGYTF	TGCAGCGTTGAACTTGGGCGGGCCGGCTACACCTTC
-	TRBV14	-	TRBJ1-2	CASSYKGQGPAPGYTF	TGTGCCAGCAGCTATAAGGGGCAGGGGCCGGCGCCTGGCTACACCTTC
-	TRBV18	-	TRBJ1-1	CASSPRGRQNTEAFF	TGTGCCAGCTCACCACGAGGTCGGCAGAACACTGAAGCTTTCTTT
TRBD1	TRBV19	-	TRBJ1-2	CASSRDSLGDYGYTF	TGTGCCAGTAGTAGGGACAGCCTGGGGGACTATGGCTACACCTTC
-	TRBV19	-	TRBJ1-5	CASTSGLSSNQPQHF	TGTGCCAGTACCTCAGGGTTAAGTAGCAATCAGCCCCAGCATTTT
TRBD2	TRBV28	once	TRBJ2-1	CASRTSGRAVRLGYNEQFF	TGTGCCAGCAGGACTAGCGGGAGGGCGGTACGGTTAGGCTACAATGAGCAGTTCTTC
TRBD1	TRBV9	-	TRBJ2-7	CASSVGQGFVEQYF	TGTGCCAGCAGCGTAGGACAGGGGTTTGTCGAGCAGTACTTC
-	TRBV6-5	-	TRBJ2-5	CASSYEGRETQYF	TGTGCCAGCAGTTACGAGGGAAGGGAGACCCAGTACTTC
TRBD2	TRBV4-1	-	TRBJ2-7	CASSQSTSGSYEQYF	TGCGCCAGCAGCCAATCGACTAGCGGGAGCTACGAGCAGTACTTC
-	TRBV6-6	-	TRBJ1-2	CASSHRSDSPYGYTF	TGTGCCAGCAGCCACAGATCCGACAGTCCTTATGGCTACACCTTC
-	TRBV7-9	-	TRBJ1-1	CASSSPGGGTMNTEAFF	TGTGCCAGCAGCTCACCGGGAGGGGGGACGATGAACACTGAAGCTTTCTTT
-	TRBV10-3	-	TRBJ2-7	CAISEDSYEQYF	TGTGCCATCAGTGAAGACAGCTACGAGCAGTACTTC
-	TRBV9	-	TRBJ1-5	CASSVDGAGVQPQHF	TGTGCCAGCAGCGTAGATGGGGCAGGGGTTCAGCCCCAGCATTTT
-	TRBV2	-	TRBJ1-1	CASTRSPTGAEAFF	TGTGCCAGCACTCGATCCCCGACGGGGGCTGAAGCTTTCTTT
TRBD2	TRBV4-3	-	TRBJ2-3	CASSQGGGTDTQYF	TGCGCCAGCAGCCAAGGGGGGGGGACAGATACGCAGTATTTT
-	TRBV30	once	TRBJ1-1	CALANHNTEAFF	TGTGCCTTAGCCAATCATAACACTGAAGCTTTCTTT
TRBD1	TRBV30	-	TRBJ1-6	CAWIQRNRGASPLHF	TGTGCCTGGATCCAACGGAACAGGGGGGCTTCACCCCTCCACTTT
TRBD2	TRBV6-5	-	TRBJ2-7	CASRGPTSGYEQYF	TGTGCCAGCAGGGGGCCGACTAGCGGTTACGAGCAGTACTTC
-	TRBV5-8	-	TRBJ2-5	CASSLGLYQETQYF	TGTGCCAGCAGCTTGGGACTGTACCAAGAGACCCAGTACTTC
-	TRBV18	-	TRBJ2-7	CASSDKDSTSYEQYF	TGTGCCAGCTCAGATAAGGACAGTACCTCCTACGAGCAGTACTTC
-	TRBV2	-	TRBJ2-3	CASSKETVISTDTQYF	TGTGCCAGCAGTAAAGAGACAGTCATCAGCACAGATACGCAGTATTTT